This TCR beta chain derives from a study of blood T cell repertoires in COVID-19. About the research overall: Researchers got acute and convalescent COVID-19 samples from the United States, Italy and Spain. Sample material is recorded as cDNA or gDNA derived from T cells, B-cell-depleted T cells, or PBMCs.

As processed by the authors: Quantification of nucleated cells was approximated via reference gene primer amplification. The assay was immunoSEQ multiplex PCR, and TCRdb's table has in-frame clones only and misses some. The V and J calls and clone size come from that table; D and trimming were worked out from the DNA. The repertoire holds about 82,000 clones, 83% seen once, with around 15% in the top ten. The CDR3 covers 15 residues. Germline V gives CDR1 LNHNV, CDR2 YYDKDF (reference sequence). With 0 bases removed from V and 0 bases from J, the gap between germline ends came to 6 bases. The sequence came from a woman between 55 and 75 years old with acute or convalescent COVID-19. The genes are TRBV15 and TRBJ1-5; D gene ambiguous. Sequenced input: peripheral blood. Here the CDR3 DNA reads TGTGCCACCAGCAGAGACCTCTATAGCAATCAGCCCCAGCATTTT. Its protein product is CATSRDLYSNQPQHF. Based on the CDR3 plus reference TRBV15 and TRBJ1-5, the full variable domain is DAMVIQNPRYQVTQFGKPVTLSCSQTLNHNVMYWYQQKSSQAPKLLFHYYDKDFNNEADTPDNFQSRRPNTSFCFLDIRSPGLGDTAMYLCATSRDLYSNQPQHFGDGTRLSIL.